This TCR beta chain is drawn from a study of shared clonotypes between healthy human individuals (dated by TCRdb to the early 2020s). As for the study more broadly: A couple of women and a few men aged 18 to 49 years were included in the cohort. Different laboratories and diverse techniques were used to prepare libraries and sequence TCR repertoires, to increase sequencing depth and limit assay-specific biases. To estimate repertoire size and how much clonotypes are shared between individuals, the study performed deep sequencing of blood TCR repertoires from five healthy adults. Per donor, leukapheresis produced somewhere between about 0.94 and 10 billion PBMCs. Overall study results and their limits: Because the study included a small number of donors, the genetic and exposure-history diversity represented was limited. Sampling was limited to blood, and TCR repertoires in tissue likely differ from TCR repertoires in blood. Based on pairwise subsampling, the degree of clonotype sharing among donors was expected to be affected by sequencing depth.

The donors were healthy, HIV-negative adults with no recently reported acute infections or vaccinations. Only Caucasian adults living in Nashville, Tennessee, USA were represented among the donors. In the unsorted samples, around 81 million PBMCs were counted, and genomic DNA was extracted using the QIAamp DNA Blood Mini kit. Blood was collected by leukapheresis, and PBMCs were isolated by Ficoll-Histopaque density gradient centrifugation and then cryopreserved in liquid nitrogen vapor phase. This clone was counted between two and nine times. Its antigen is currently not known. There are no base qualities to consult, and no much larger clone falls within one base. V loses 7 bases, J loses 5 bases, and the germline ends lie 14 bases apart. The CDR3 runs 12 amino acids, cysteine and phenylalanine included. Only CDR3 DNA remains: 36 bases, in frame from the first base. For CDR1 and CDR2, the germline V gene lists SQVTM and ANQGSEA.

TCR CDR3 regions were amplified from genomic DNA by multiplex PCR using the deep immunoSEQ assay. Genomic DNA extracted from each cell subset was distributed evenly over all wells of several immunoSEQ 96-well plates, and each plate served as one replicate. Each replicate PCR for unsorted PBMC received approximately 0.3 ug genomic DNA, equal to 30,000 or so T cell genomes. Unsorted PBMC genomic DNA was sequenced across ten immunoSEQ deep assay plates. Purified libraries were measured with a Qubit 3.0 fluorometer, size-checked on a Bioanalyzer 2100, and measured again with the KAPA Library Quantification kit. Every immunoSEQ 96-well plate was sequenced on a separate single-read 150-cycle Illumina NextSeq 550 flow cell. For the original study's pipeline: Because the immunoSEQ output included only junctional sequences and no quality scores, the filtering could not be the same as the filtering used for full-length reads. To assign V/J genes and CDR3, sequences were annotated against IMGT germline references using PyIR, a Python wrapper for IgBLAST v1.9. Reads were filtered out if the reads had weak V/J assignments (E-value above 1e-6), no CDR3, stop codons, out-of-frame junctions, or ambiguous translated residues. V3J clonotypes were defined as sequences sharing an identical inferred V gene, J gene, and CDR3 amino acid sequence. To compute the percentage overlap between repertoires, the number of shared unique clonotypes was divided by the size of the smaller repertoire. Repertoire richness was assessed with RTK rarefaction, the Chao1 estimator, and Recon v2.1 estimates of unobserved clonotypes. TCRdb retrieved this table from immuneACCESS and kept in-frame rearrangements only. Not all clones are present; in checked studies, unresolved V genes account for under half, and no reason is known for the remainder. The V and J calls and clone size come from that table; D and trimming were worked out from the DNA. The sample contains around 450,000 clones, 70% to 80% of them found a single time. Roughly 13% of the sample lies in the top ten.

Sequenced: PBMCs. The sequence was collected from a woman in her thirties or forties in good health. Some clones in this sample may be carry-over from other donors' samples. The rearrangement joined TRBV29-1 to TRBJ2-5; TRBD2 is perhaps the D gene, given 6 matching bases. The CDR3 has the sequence CSAPGGPETQYF. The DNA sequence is TGCAGCGCCCCAGGAGGGCCCGAGACCCAGTACTTC.